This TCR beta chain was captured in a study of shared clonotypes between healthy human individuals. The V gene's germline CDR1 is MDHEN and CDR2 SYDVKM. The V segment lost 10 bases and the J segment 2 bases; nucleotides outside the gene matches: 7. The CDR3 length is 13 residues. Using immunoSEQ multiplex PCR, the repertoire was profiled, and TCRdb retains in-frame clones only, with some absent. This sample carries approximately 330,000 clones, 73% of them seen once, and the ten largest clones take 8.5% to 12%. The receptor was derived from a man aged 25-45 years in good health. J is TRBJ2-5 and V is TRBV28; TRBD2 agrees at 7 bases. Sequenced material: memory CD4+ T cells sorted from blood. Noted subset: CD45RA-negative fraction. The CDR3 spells CATASGGQETQYF. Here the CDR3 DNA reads TGTGCCACCGCGTCCGGGGGGCAAGAGACCCAGTACTTC.